This T cell receptor beta chain was identified in a study of regulatory dendritic cells for organ transplantation. Study-wide findings and caveats: Resting memory CD8+ T cells held the most alloreactive clonotypes. Memory CD8+ clonal expansion seemed more limited with regulatory than mature dendritic cells.

The length of the CDR3 is 14 residues. Germline trimming cut 4 bases from V and 9 bases from J; bases unmatched to any gene: 10. The germline CDR1 and CDR2 sequences are SGHDT and YYEEEE. This table comes from immunoSEQ multiplex PCR, and its TCRdb copy is limited to in-frame clones, with some not included. This repertoire shows thousands of clones, 55% to 65% found once; its top ten account for more than 9.5%. In the case of this clone: Its antigen is unidentified.

This chain connects TRBV5-6 to TRBJ1-5, with 7 bases lining up with TRBD1. The material sequenced was memory CD8+ T cells from blood. This sample's subset: CD45RO+ memory T cells. This TCR derives from a human donor in good health. This CDR3 is CASSKGDSLRPQHF. The CDR3 nucleotides are TGTGCCAGCAGCAAAGGGGACAGCCTCCGGCCCCAGCATTTT.